Listed below are T cell receptor beta chains from one sample, sequenced in a study of human T cells and chemical hapten exposure. TCRdb recomputed calls from the RACE reads with MiXCR, one row per CDR3 protein. The sample lists 270,000 or so distinct CDR3 sequences, roughly 7.4% seen once, with about 1.1% in the top ten. The sample was whole blood, taken in connection with sensitization to the hapten diphenylcyclopropenone (DPC). Receptors originate from a man between 18 and 29 years old with alopecia areata. Some clones in this sample may be carry-over from other donors' samples. CDR3s include the opening cysteine and the closing phenylalanine or tryptophan. A D gene is named only where the DNA matches it firmly. Size is omitted from some rows. Given values are once, few, many or a class for expanded clones.

>few|TRBV9|TRBJ2-2|.
TGTGCCAGCAGCGTATGGGGTACGAACACCGGGGAGCTGTTTTTT
CASSVWGTNTGELFF
>few|TRBV11-3|TRBJ1-1|.
TGTGCCAGCAGAGAGGCAGGGAACACTGAAGCTTTCTTT
CASREAGNTEAFF
>.|TRBV7-2|TRBJ1-2|.
TGTGCCAGCAGCATCCCCTTCTATGGCTACACCTTC
CASSIPFYGYTF
>.|TRBV4-2|TRBJ1-1|.
TGTGCCAGCAGCCAAGATCTAAACCGAGAAGAAGCTTTCTTT
CASSQDLNREEAFF
>few|TRBV5-1|TRBJ2-5|TRBD2
TGCGCCAGCAGCCCCGGGACTAGCGGGATTGTGACCCAGTACTTC
CASSPGTSGIVTQYF
>few|TRBV11-2|TRBJ2-1|.
TGTGCCAGCAGCCCACCCGGGAGATACAATGAGCAGTTCTTC
CASSPPGRYNEQFF
>.|TRBV20-1|TRBJ1-6|.
TGCAGTGCTAGTCCCCAGGGGAGGCCCTATAATTCACCCCTCCACTTT
CSASPQGRPYNSPLHF
>.|TRBV5-1|TRBJ1-5|.
TGCGCCAGCAGCTTGGAGTCAGTCAGCAAACCGCCCCAGCCCCAGCATTTT
CASSLESVSKPPQPQHF
>.|TRBV29-1|TRBJ1-1|.
TGCAGCGTTGAAAGAGGGAACACTGAAGCTTTCTTT
CSVERGNTEAFF
>.|TRBV3-1|TRBJ2-5|.
TGTGCCAGCAGCCCAGGGGTCACCGGGGAGACCCAGTACTTC
CASSPGVTGETQYF
>few|TRBV6-5|TRBJ1-3|TRBD1
TGTGCCAGCGGAGACAGGGGGGACACCATATATTTT
CASGDRGDTIYF
>.|TRBV5-1|TRBJ1-3|.
TGCGCCAGCAGCCCAATCGAAGCTGGAAACACCATATATTTT
CASSPIEAGNTIYF
>few|TRBV7-9|TRBJ2-2|.
TGTGCCAGCATCAGAAGGAAAGTTCCCACCGGGGAGCTGTTTTTT
CASIRRKVPTGELFF
>many|TRBV7-2|TRBJ2-5|TRBD2
TGTGCCAGCAGCTTACTGGCGGGGGTGCCCCAAGAGACCCAGTACTTC
CASSLLAGVPQETQYF
>few|TRBV12-5|TRBJ1-5|TRBD1
TGTGCTAGTGGACTAGGACAGGCAGGGCAGCCCCAGCATTTT
CASGLGQAGQPQHF
>.|TRBV29-1|TRBJ2-2|.
TGCAGCGTTGAGCCCGGCACCGGGGAGCTGTTTTTT
CSVEPGTGELFF
>few|TRBV6-6|TRBJ1-1|.
TGTGCCAGCAGTCCCCTCAGCACTGAAGCTTTCTTT
CASSPLSTEAFF
>.|TRBV5-1|TRBJ2-5|.
TGCGCCAGCAGCTTGGTCCCGGAAAGGGAAGAGACCCAGTACTTC
CASSLVPEREETQYF
>few|TRBV28|TRBJ2-1|.
TGTGCCAGCAGTTTAGTAGCTGAGCAGTTCTTC
CASSLVAEQFF
>.|TRBV4-2|TRBJ2-7|.
TGTGCCAGCAGGCGGCAGTACTTC
CASRRQYF
>.|TRBV4-3|TRBJ2-1|TRBD2
TGCGCCAGCAGCCAAGCTAGCGGGGGGCTTGTTGATGAGCAGTTCTTC
CASSQASGGLVDEQFF
>.|TRBV7-9|TRBJ1-4|.
TGTGCCAGCAGCTTAATCGGAGGAGGGGAAAAACTGTTTTTT
CASSLIGGGEKLFF
>.|TRBV2|TRBJ2-3|TRBD2
TGTGCCAGCTTGCCTCCGGGAACTAGCGGGGGGCGGGAAGATACGCAGTATTTT
CASLPPGTSGGREDTQYF
>.|TRBV6-2/TRBV6-3|TRBJ1-5|.
TGTGCCAGCAGTTCCGACCGGATCATCATCAATCAGCCCCAGCATTTT
CASSSDRIIINQPQHF
>many|TRBV18|TRBJ2-7|.
TGTGCCAGCTCACCACCTAGGACAGCCTACGAGCAGTACTTC
CASSPPRTAYEQYF
>few|TRBV7-2|TRBJ1-4|.
TGTGCCACCTCACGCCGGGACGATTTACTGTTTTTT
CATSRRDDLLFF
>.|TRBV7-9|TRBJ2-3|.
TGTGCCAGCAGCCTTCAGGACAGCACAGATACGCAGTATTTT
CASSLQDSTDTQYF
>many|TRBV20-1|TRBJ1-3|.
TGCAGTGCTAGCAAAGGGTGGAACACCATATATTTT
CSASKGWNTIYF
>.|TRBV20-1|TRBJ1-2|TRBD1
TGCAGTGCCAGGGACAGCTCGGTCTATGGCTACACCTTC
CSARDSSVYGYTF
>many|TRBV20-1|TRBJ2-2|.
TGCAGTGCTCCTCCACGTGGCACCGGGGAGCTGTTTTTT
CSAPPRGTGELFF
>.|TRBV5-4|TRBJ2-4|.
TGTGCCAGCAGCACCGACAGACAAAACATTCAGTACTTC
CASSTDRQNIQYF
>.|TRBV7-9|TRBJ2-5|TRBD1
TGTGCCAGCAGCTTAGAACAGGGGGTCCGGGAGACCCAGTACTTC
CASSLEQGVRETQYF
>few|TRBV21-1|TRBJ2-3|.
TGTGCCAGCAGGACAGGGGCCACAACACGATCAGATACGCAGTATTTT
CASRTGATTRSDTQYF
>few|TRBV7-7|TRBJ1-1|.
TGTGCCAGCAGCTTAGCGAAGGACACTGAAGCTTTCTTT
CASSLAKDTEAFF
>.|TRBV6-5|TRBJ2-3|.
TGTGCCAGCAGTGGGGTACAGGGCGAGGGAACAGATACGCAGTATTTT
CASSGVQGEGTDTQYF
>.|TRBV20-1|TRBJ2-7|.
TGCAGTGCTAGAGGAGGGGCCCCCTACGAGCAGTACTTC
CSARGGAPYEQYF
>few|TRBV2|TRBJ2-3|TRBD1
TGTGCCAGCAGCACGTCCGGGACAGGACGCACAGATACGCAGTATTTT
CASSTSGTGRTDTQYF